A single sample is the source of the 24 T cell receptor beta chains below, sequenced in a study of OX40 agonist ivuxolimab in advanced cancers. Produced via immunoSEQ multiplex PCR; TCRdb's table is partial and in-frame only. Among roughly 80,000 clones listed, approximately 89% were seen once. The source material was CD4+ or CD8+ T cells sorted from blood, sampled in a trial of the OX40 agonist ivuxolimab. The receptors derive from an adult with an advanced solid tumor such as melanoma, head and neck, liver or kidney cancer.

The chain couples TRBV16 to TRBJ1-4, with a possible D match to TRBD1 (6 bases). The V gene's germline CDR1 is KGHSY and CDR2 FQNENV. The V end was cut by 4 bases, the J end by 5 bases, with 17 bases between. The CDR3 has 16 amino acids. The CDR3 sequence: CASSPLQGQRNEKLFF. Written as DNA, the CDR3 is TGTGCCAGCAGCCCACTTCAGGGACAACGAAATGAAAAACTGTTTTTT.

This chain joins TRBV5-6 and TRBJ1-6, with D maybe TRBD1 (5 bases). There are 14 residues in the CDR3. Germline V gives CDR1 SGHDT, CDR2 YYEEEE. Trimming pared 3 bases from V and 14 bases from J, leaving 18 bases between. CDR3 in DNA: TGTGCCAGCAGCTCCTCCCGGGGGGAACTTACCCTCCACTTT. Translated, it gives CASSSSRGELTLHF. The variable domain in full, completed from reference TRBV5-6 and TRBJ1-6, reads DAGVTQSPTHLIKTRGQQVTLRCSPKSGHDTVSWYQQALGQGPQFIFQYYEEEERQRGNFPDRFSGHQFPNYSSELNVNALLLGDSALYLCASSSSRGELTLHFGNGTRLTVT.

The chain has TRBV6-1 and TRBJ1-2; 10 bases are shared with TRBD1. Germline V CDR1 and CDR2: MNHNS, SASEGT. CDR3 length equals 14 residues. The J segment lost 6 bases and the V segment lost 7 bases, leaving 8 bases of the junction unmatched. CDR3 DNA: TGTGCCAGCATCTTCGACAGGGGGCGTCATGGCTACACCTTC. It encodes CASIFDRGRHGYTF.

The V call is TRBV7-3, the J call TRBJ1-2; D might be TRBD1 (5 bases). This CDR3 region has 15 residues. CDR1 SGHTA and CDR2 FQGTGA come from the germline V gene. The ends were cut back, 1 base at V and 4 bases at J, with 13 bases in the middle. CDR3 residues: CASSLRGSRIYGYTF. CDR3 bases: TGTGCCAGCAGCTTAAGGGGCTCACGGATCTATGGCTACACCTTC. The entire variable domain, with the rest obtained from reference TRBV7-3 and TRBJ1-2, is as follows: GAGVSQTPSNKVTEKGKYVELRCDPISGHTALYWYRQSLGQGPEFLIYFQGTGAADDSGLPNDRFFAVRPEGSVSTLKIQRTERGDSAVYLCASSLRGSRIYGYTFGSGTRLTVV.

The rearrangement joins TRBV30 to TRBJ2-2; TRBD2 aligns across 10 bases. The CDR3 length is 15 residues. Germline V CDR1 and CDR2: GTSNPN, SVGIG (reference sequence). V dropped 7 bases and J dropped 3; count of bases not matched to a gene: 8. CDR3 sequence: CASSSGSFDTGELFF. The CDR3 bases are TGTGCCTCCTCTAGCGGGAGTTTTGACACCGGGGAGCTGTTTTTT.

The rearrangement joins TRBV10-3 to TRBJ2-1; D not resolved. Per the germline V gene, CDR1 is ENHRY and CDR2 is SYGVKD. Deletions cut 3 bases from V and 0 bases from J, with 9 bases between. The CDR3 has 15 residues. The CDR3 is CAISDGGTSYNEQFF. CDR3 nucleotide sequence: TGTGCCATCAGTGACGGCGGTACCTCCTACAATGAGCAGTTCTTC.

This sequence joins TRBV20-1 and TRBJ2-7; 8 bases agree with TRBD2. The junction had 2 bases not matched to a gene; V was cut back by 3 bases and J by 7 bases. The CDR3 spans 11 residues. Germline V gene sequence: CDR1 DFQATT, CDR2 SNEGSKA (reference sequence). The CDR3, as DNA: TGCAGTGCTAGCGGGAGGGGGGAGCAGTACTTC. Its protein is CSASGRGEQYF.

V usage is TRBV9 and J usage is TRBJ2-2; tentative D call: TRBD2 (7 bases). This CDR3 is 14 amino acids long. CDR1 and CDR2 (germline): SGDLS, YYNGEE. V was clipped by 0 bases and J by 7 bases, with 10 bases between them. CDR3 nucleotide sequence: TGTGCCAGCAGCGTAGCGGGGGGCAGCGGGGAGCTGTTTTTT. Translating gives CASSVAGGSGELFF.

This clone has just a few counts. The chain joins TRBV9 to TRBJ1-5, with a weak D call TRBD1 (5 bases). This CDR3 is 15 amino acids long. Trimming pared 3 bases from V and 8 bases from J, leaving 18 bases between. The germline CDR1 and CDR2 sequences are SGDLS and YYNGEE. The CDR3 spells CASSATGAPIEPQHF. DNA of the CDR3: TGTGCCAGCAGCGCCACCGGGGCCCCCATTGAGCCCCAGCATTTT.

The chain carries TRBV7-9 and TRBJ2-5; 9 nucleotides align to TRBD1. This CDR3 is 16 amino acids long. V dropped 5 bases and J dropped 3; count of bases not matched to a gene: 10. CDR1 is SEHNR, CDR2 FQNEAQ, per germline (reference sequence). CDR3 in DNA: TGTGCCAGCAGCGTGGGGACAGGGAGTGGGAAAGAGACCCAGTACTTC. Translating it yields CASSVGTGSGKETQYF.

The gene calls are TRBV9 and TRBJ2-6, with 11 bases identical to TRBD2. Looked up from germline, CDR1 is SGDLS and CDR2 is YYNGEE. With 0 bases clipped from V and 2 bases from J, the junction kept 7 bases outside the gene matches. The CDR3 has 19 amino acids. The CDR3 nucleotides read TGTGCCAGCAGCGTAGAGGCTAGCGGGGGGCATACTGGGGCCAACGTCCTGACTTTC. Its translation is CASSVEASGGHTGANVLTF.

This chain joins TRBV5-1 and TRBJ2-3; D is possibly TRBD1 (6 bases). This CDR3 is built from 15 residues. The germline V gene has CDR1 SGHRS and CDR2 YFSETQ. The V gene lost 0 bases and the J gene lost 4 bases, with 12 bases spanning the gap. CDR3 sequence reads: CASSLAGKGADTQYF. In nucleotides, the CDR3 is TGCGCCAGCAGCTTGGCGGGAAAGGGGGCAGATACGCAGTATTTT.

The chain carries TRBV5-4 and TRBJ2-1; TRBD1 matches 9 bases. The trim removed 4 bases at V and 6 bases at J, leaving 5 bases unmatched. This CDR3 region has 14 residues. Germline CDR1 reads SGHNT; CDR2 reads YYREEE (reference sequence). The chain's CDR3 is CASSPGTGINEQFF. The CDR3, as DNA: TGTGCCAGCAGCCCGGGGACAGGGATCAATGAGCAGTTCTTC.

This chain links TRBV28 with TRBJ2-7, with D tentatively TRBD2 (6 bases). Germline V gives CDR1 MDHEN, CDR2 SYDVKM. V was clipped by 6 bases and J by 3 bases, with 15 bases between them. CDR3 length: 14 residues. The CDR3 nucleotides read TGTGCCAGCAGGGGAGGCAGATCCTTCTACGAGCAGTACTTC. Translating gives CASRGGRSFYEQYF.

The V call is TRBV7-2, the J call TRBJ2-7, with TRBD1 matching over 7 bases. Germline V gives CDR1 SGHTA, CDR2 FQGNSA. The CDR3 loop spans 13 amino acids. The V gene end was trimmed by 5 bases and the J gene end by 10 bases; junction bases not matched to a gene: 11. In DNA, the CDR3 is TGTGCCAGCAGCCCTAGGGGGCAGGACAGTCAGTACTTC. Amino acid sequence: CASSPRGQDSQYF.

For the CDR3, the DNA is TGTGCCAGCAAGGACGGCTACAATGAGCAGTTCTTC. Its protein is CASKDGYNEQFF. J is TRBJ2-1 and V is TRBV6-5, with D unresolved. Per the germline V gene, CDR1 is MNHEY and CDR2 is SVGAGI. The V and J ends lost 7 bases and 3 bases respectively, with 7 bases between them. The CDR3 is 12 amino acids.

V gene TRBV6-5 combines with J gene TRBJ1-1, with D perhaps TRBD1 (6 bases). Trimming shortened V by 6 bases and J by 1 base, and 12 bases separated the two germline ends. Germline CDR1 is MNHEY and CDR2 is SVGAGI. This CDR3 spans 14 amino acids. CDR3 nucleotides: TGTGCCAGCAGGTTACAGGGCCCGAACACTGAAGCTTTCTTT. Residues: CASRLQGPNTEAFF.

This clone has just one count. The V gene is TRBV28, the J gene TRBJ2-3, with 9 nucleotides matching TRBD1. Germline loops: CDR1 MDHEN, CDR2 SYDVKM. Unmatched junction bases numbered 7, after V lost 6 bases and J lost 6 bases. CDR3 size: 14 residues. CDR3 loop: CASSYRGRKDTQYF. CDR3 nucleotide sequence: TGTGCCAGCAGCTACAGGGGGCGTAAGGATACGCAGTATTTT.

This chain uses TRBV5-1 with TRBJ2-7; D tentatively reads TRBD1 or TRBD2 (6 bases each). V lost 4 bases and J lost 3, with 14 bases in between. Looked up from germline, CDR1 is SGHRS and CDR2 is YFSETQ. The CDR3 runs 14 residues. This CDR3 is CASSRTGAVYEQYF. For the CDR3, the DNA is TGCGCCAGCAGCCGGACGGGGGCAGTCTACGAGCAGTACTTC.

V usage is TRBV10-2 and J usage is TRBJ2-1, with TRBD2 matching over 9 bases. Germline assignment: CDR1 WSHSY and CDR2 SAAADI. This CDR3 is 14 amino acids long. V shed 4 bases, J shed 6 bases, and the junction held 4 bases outside the gene matches. In nucleotides, the CDR3 is TGCGCCAGCAGTGGTAGCGGGAGTGGCAATGAGCAGTTCTTC. Amino acids: CASSGSGSGNEQFF.

The chain employs TRBV6-4 and TRBJ1-2; 7 bases match TRBD1. The germline V gene encodes CDR1 MRHNA and CDR2 SNTAGT. The V segment lost 6 bases and the J segment 7 bases; nucleotides outside the gene matches: 14. The CDR3 covers 15 residues. In nucleotides, the CDR3 is TGTGCCAGCAGCCAAGACAGGGAAGGTATAGGTGGCTACACCTTC. Protein sequence: CASSQDREGIGGYTF.

This clone occurred once. The chain combines TRBV18 with TRBJ2-3; weak D call: TRBD2 (5 bases). The CDR3 spans 13 residues. V gave up 4 bases and J gave up 5 bases, with 10 bases separating them. CDR1 and CDR2 from the germline V gene are KGHSH and LQKENI. The CDR3 nucleotides read TGTGCCAGCTCACGCACCCGGGGAGATACGCAGTATTTT. This gives the protein CASSRTRGDTQYF. The full variable domain, with the rest looked up from reference TRBV18 and TRBJ2-3, is NAGVMQNPRHLVRRRGQEARLRCSPMKGHSHVYWYRQLPEEGLKFMVYLQKENIIDESGMPKERFSAEFPKEGPSILRIQQVVRGDSAAYFCASSRTRGDTQYFGPGTRLTVL.

The chain is built from TRBV4-3 and TRBJ2-4, with TRBD2 identical over 8 bases. Trimming at V came to 3 bases and at J to 4 bases, leaving 5 bases not matched to a gene. This CDR3 is built from 15 residues. Per the germline V gene, CDR1 is LGHNA and CDR2 is YSLEER. The CDR3 nucleotides are TGCGCCAGCAGCCAGGTCGGGGGGGAGAAAAACATTCAGTACTTC. This sequence encodes CASSQVGGEKNIQYF.

This clone was detected a few times. The CDR3 nucleotides are TGTGCCGGGGGACAGGGGGCACGGCCCCAGCATTTT. It codes for CAGGQGARPQHF. The chain links TRBV30 to TRBJ1-5; TRBD1 aligns across 12 bases. CDR1 is GTSNPN, CDR2 SVGIG, per germline (reference sequence). After removal of 8 bases from V and 9 bases from J, the junction contained 5 bases not matched to a gene. The CDR3 has 12 residues.